The rows below give T cell receptor beta chains drawn from one sample of a study of type 1 and type 2 diabetes patients. A single record per CDR3 protein comes from TCRdb applying MiXCR to the multiplex PCR reads. The sample carries under 300,000 distinct CDR3 sequences, roughly 50% recorded once. Input material: peripheral blood mononuclear cells (PBMCs). The receptors here all came from a man between 18 and 35 years old with type 2 diabetes. Each CDR3 is given with its conserved first and last residue. Fields, in order: CDR3 DNA, CDR3 protein, clone size, J gene, D gene, V gene. The D gene is left open where the match is weak. Clone size is stated in some rows and not others, as once, few, many or a class when expanded.

TGTGCCAGCAGCTTAGGGACACATGTCTCCTACGAGCAGTACTTC CASSLGTHVSYEQYF - TRBJ2-7 - TRBV7-2
TGTGCCAGCAGCGTAGAGGAGGGTCGGACTGAAGCTTTCTTT CASSVEEGRTEAFF - TRBJ1-1 - TRBV9
TGCAGCATCCCGGGAAATAGTTTCACAGATACGCAGTATTTT CSIPGNSFTDTQYF - TRBJ2-3 - TRBV29-1
TGTGCCATCAGCGACCAGGGGGAGCACGCCAAAAACATTCAGTACTTC CAISDQGEHAKNIQYF - TRBJ2-4 TRBD1 TRBV10-3
TGTGCCAGCAGTGCCGGGACAGGGTACGGGTACGAGCAGTACTTC CASSAGTGYGYEQYF - TRBJ2-7 TRBD1 TRBV11-2
TGTGCCAGCAGACAGGGGCGATCCTACGAGCAGTACTTC CASRQGRSYEQYF - TRBJ2-7 TRBD1 TRBV27
TGCAGCGTTGCCAGGGGGGAAGCTTTCTTT CSVARGEAFF - TRBJ1-1 TRBD1 TRBV29-1
TGTGCCAGCAGTTCCTCTTCTGGGCGGGGAGATTACAATGAGCAGTTCTTC CASSSSSGRGDYNEQFF - TRBJ2-1 - TRBV28
TGTGCCAGCAGCTGGACTAGCAAGGATGAGCAGTTCTTC CASSWTSKDEQFF - TRBJ2-1 TRBD2 TRBV5-8
TGTGCCAGTAGTATGGGGCGGGGGTATACTGAAGCTTTCTTT CASSMGRGYTEAFF - TRBJ1-1 - TRBV19
TGCAGTGCGTGGGACAGGGGGCGACGAGAGACCCAGTACTTC CSAWDRGRRETQYF - TRBJ2-5 TRBD1 TRBV20-1
TGCGCCAGCAGCCGCAACAACAGGGTTGGCGACACCGGGGAGCTGTTTTTT CASSRNNRVGDTGELFF few TRBJ2-2 - TRBV4-3
TGCAGTGCCCAAGTGGTGGGAGGGACTAACAATGAGCAGTTCTTC CSAQVVGGTNNEQFF - TRBJ2-1 TRBD2 TRBV20-1
TGTGCCAGCAGCTTACCGTCGGAGACCCAGTACTTC CASSLPSETQYF many TRBJ2-5 - TRBV7-8
TGTGCCAGGAGGGCTAGCACAGATACGCAGTATTTT CARRASTDTQYF - TRBJ2-3 - TRBV2